The source of this TCR beta chain is a study of neurological immune-mediated disorders (dated by TCRdb to the late 2010s). With respect to the entire study: Among the roughly 35 multiple sclerosis patients, around 30 had relapsing-remitting MS and 3 had secondary progressive MS. Alongside PBMC samples, the set of about 97 TCR-beta libraries contained longitudinal samples, technical triplicates, and paired CD4+ and CD8+ T-cell subsets that had been sorted. The cohort included about 70 subjects: approximately 15 with HAM/TSP, around 34 with multiple sclerosis, and about 20 healthy controls. Peripheral blood TCR-beta repertoires from HTLV-I-associated myelopathy (HAM/TSP) patients, multiple sclerosis patients and healthy controls were compared by UMI-based sequencing.

The research as a whole found: The highest TCR clonal expansion was observed in HAM/TSP patients, whereas the lowest was observed in MS patients, even when compared with healthy controls. In phylogenetic analysis, the repertoires of 18 of 34 MS patients grouped into a cluster of related CDR3 sequences, which suggests a possible signature at the repertoire level. The MS cluster was not associated with any clinical or MRI features, and the authors stated that larger cohorts are needed. No identical CDR3 amino acid sequences were shared among expanded clones across subjects, suggesting private TCR-beta repertoires in all groups.

Libraries from unsorted PBMCs were made from 2 million PBMCs kept in RNAlater at -80 degrees C until RNA extraction. The multiple sclerosis patients were enrolled in a US clinical protocol that used magnetic resonance imaging to evaluate disease progression. PBMCs were separated from peripheral blood using Ficoll-Hypaque density gradient centrifugation and then cryopreserved in liquid nitrogen. cDNA was synthesized by template-switch 5'RACE using a primer with a 10-nucleotide random unique molecular identifier that tagged each TCR transcript. Every sequencing run covered 15-18 subjects and yielded more than 160 million TCR-beta sequences. Total RNA was extracted with the RNeasy kit. Using the KAPA Real-time Library Amplification kit, TCR-beta VDJ regions were amplified with primers for the TCR constant region and the 5'RACE anchor. Sample indexes and Illumina adaptors were added in a first PCR, after which library yield was increased in a second PCR. The roughly 650 bp TCR product was size-selected on a 2% E-gel SizeSelection system after Ampure bead purification. Before pooling, library quality was checked on a Bioanalyzer, concentration was measured with Qubit, and libraries were quantified with the Kapa Library Quantification kit. An Illumina HiSeq 2500 was used to sequence the libraries paired-end at 2 x 150 bp. To increase sequence diversity, about 25-31% phiX was spiked into each library pool. Per the source publication's procedure: The quality-filtered reads were processed with the UMI-based MiGEC pipeline, whose error correction step removed more than 90% of the raw TCR sequences. IMGT germline references were used for alignment of VDJ genes, and clonotypes were defined by a unique CDR3 amino acid sequence together with V-J genes. VDJtools evaluated clonal expansion, Shannon diversity and CDR3 relatedness (CalcPairwiseDistances, ClusterSamples); CLCbio workbench built phylogenetic trees. A clone was classed as expanded if it had 8 or more unique UMIs, a cutoff based on coefficient-of-variation modelling across technical triplicates. TCRdb reworked the public reads: Q25 trimming with fastp, MiXCR clone assembly, productive beta chains retained. Each CDR3 protein appears once, grouped with its most common genes and DNA. None of the V and J calls come from the authors' own analysis; TCRdb made them. The sample has tens of thousands of distinct CDR3 sequences on record, 4% to 6% of them singletons. The top ten clonotypes cover approximately 7.4% of the sample.

Worth noting for this clonotype: Its binding antigen is unknown. No base quality information exists; no much larger clone differs at one position.

V is cut by 2 bases and J by 6 bases, and the space between the germline ends is 9 bases. Counted from cysteine to phenylalanine, this CDR3 has 13 amino acids. The CDR3 DNA has 39 bases and is translated from base 1. The sample was PBMCs. This chain joins TRBV12-3 or TRBV12-4 to TRBJ2-3, with no reliable assignment of the D segment. The clonotype originates from a man aged 18 to 29 with multiple sclerosis. This receptor carries the CDR3 CASSLQAPDTQYF. The nucleotide sequence is TGTGCCAGCAGTTTACAGGCCCCGGATACGCAGTATTTT.